This TCR beta chain came from a study of regulatory T cells in long-lasting Graves disease. This clonotype was detected ten times or more. With iRepertoire HTBI primers and Arm-PCR of CDR3 regions, TCR beta libraries were built. TCRdb called the multiplex PCR reads again in MiXCR, with one record for every CDR3 protein. Of 400,000 to 500,000 distinct CDR3 sequences listed, around 13% are singletons. Time point meaning: newly diagnosed GD, antithyroid drugs for less than 3 months. From PBMCs, RNA was extracted and then used to make the TCR library. This sample was also put to use in a study of T cells in Graves' hyperthyroidism and ophthalmopathy.

Material: peripheral blood mononuclear cells (PBMCs), obtained at new diagnosis, from a patient treated with antithyroid drugs. This clonotype was obtained from a woman aged 50 to 65 with Graves disease.

The CDR3 reads CASSLRQADNYGYTF. The CDR3 DNA sequence: TGTGCCAGCAGTCTCCGACAGGCCGATAACTATGGCTACACCTTC. The chain joins TRBV12-3 or TRBV12-4 to TRBJ1-2; weak D call: TRBD1 (6 bases). V was pared by 5 bases and J by 1 base, with 14 bases between. The CDR3 is made up of 15 amino acids.